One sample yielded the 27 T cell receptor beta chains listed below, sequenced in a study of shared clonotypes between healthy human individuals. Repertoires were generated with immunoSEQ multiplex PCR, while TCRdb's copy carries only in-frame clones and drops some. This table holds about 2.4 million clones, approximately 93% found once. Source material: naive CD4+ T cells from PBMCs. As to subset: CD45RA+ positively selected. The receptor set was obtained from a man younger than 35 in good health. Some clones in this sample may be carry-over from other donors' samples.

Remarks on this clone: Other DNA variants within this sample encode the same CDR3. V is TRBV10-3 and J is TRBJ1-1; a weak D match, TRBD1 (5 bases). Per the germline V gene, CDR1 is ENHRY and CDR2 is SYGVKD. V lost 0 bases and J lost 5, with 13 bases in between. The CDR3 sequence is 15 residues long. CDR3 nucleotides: TGTGCCATCAGTGAGTCTGGGCAGGGTGGAACTGAAGCTTTCTTT. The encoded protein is CAISESGQGGTEAFF.

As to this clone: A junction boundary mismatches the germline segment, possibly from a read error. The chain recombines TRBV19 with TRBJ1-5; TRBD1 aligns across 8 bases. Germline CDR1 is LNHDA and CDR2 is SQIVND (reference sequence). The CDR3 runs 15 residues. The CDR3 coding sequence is TGTGCCAGTAGTATCCCCTCAGGGGGCAAACAGCCCCAGCATTTT. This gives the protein CASSIPSGGKQPQHF.

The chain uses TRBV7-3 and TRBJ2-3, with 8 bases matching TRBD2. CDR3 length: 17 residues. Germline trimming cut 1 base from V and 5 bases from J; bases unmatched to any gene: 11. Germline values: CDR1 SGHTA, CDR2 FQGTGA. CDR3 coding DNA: TGTGCCAGCAGCTTAATTCCAGCGGGAGTAAGGGGAGATACGCAGTATTTT. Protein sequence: CASSLIPAGVRGDTQYF.

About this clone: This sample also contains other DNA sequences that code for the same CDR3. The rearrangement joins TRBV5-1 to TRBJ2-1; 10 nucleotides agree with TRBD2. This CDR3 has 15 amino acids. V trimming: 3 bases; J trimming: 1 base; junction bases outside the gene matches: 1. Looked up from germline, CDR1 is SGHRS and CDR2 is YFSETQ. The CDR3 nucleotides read TGCGCCAGCAGCTCTAGCGGGAGTTCCTACAATGAGCAGTTCTTC. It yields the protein CASSSSGSSYNEQFF.

CDR3 sequence reads: CASSLDGRAYEQYF. The CDR3 DNA sequence: TGTGCCAGCAGTTTGGACGGGAGGGCCTACGAGCAGTACTTC. The chain combines TRBV11-2 with TRBJ2-7; 8 bases are a match to TRBD2. V shed 6 bases and J 2 bases; nucleotides not matched to a gene: 6. This CDR3 comprises 14 residues. Germline lookup yields CDR1 SGHAT and CDR2 FQNNGV.

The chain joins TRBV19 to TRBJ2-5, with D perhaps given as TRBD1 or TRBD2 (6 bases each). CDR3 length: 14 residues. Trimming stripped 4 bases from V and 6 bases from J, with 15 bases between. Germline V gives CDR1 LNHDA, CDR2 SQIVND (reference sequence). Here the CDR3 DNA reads TGTGCCAGTAGTACGACCCAGGGGAGGAAGACCCAGTACTTC. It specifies CASSTTQGRKTQYF.

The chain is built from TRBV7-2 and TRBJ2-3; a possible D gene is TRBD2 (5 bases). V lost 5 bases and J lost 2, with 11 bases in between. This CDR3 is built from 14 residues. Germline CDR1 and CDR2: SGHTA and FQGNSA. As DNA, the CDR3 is TGTGCCAGCAGCCCGAGGGTCGCCACAGATACGCAGTATTTT. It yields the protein CASSPRVATDTQYF.

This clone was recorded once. The CDR3 DNA follows: TGTGCCAGCAGTTCCCGACAGGGGGCGGGAGAGACCCAGTACTTC. It is translated as CASSSRQGAGETQYF. V usage is TRBV27 and J usage is TRBJ2-5, with 10 bases fitting TRBD1. This CDR3 comprises 15 residues. J was trimmed by 4 bases and V by 4 bases; bases with no gene match: 6. Looked up from germline, CDR1 is MNHEY and CDR2 is SMNVEV (reference sequence).

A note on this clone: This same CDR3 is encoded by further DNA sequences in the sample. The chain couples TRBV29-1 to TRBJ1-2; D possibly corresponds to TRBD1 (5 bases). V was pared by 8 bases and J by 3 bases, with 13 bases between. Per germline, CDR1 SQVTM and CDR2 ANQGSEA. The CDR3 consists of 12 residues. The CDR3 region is CSTATGDYGYTF. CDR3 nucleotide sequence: TGCAGCACAGCGACGGGGGACTATGGCTACACCTTC.

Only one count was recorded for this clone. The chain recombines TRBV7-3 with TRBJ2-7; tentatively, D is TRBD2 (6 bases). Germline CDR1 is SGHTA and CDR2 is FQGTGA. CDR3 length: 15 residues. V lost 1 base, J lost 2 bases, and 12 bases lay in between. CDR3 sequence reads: CASSLIASATYEQYF. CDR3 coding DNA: TGTGCCAGCAGCTTAATAGCTAGCGCAACCTACGAGCAGTACTTC.

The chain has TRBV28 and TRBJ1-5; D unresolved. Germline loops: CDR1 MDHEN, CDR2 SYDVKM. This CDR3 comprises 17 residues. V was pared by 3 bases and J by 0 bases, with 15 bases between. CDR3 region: CASSFPGRIASNQPQHF. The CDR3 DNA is TGTGCCAGCAGTTTTCCGGGCAGGATCGCTAGCAATCAGCCCCAGCATTTT.

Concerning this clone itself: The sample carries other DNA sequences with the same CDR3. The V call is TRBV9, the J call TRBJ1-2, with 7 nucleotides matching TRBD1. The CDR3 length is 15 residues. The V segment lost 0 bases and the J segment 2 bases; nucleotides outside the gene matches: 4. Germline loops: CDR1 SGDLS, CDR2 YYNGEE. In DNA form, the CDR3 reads TGTGCCAGCAGCGTAGGTCCAGGGGGGAACTATGGCTACACCTTC. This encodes CASSVGPGGNYGYTF. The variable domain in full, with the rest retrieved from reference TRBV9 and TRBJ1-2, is DSGVTQTPKHLITATGQRVTLRCSPRSGDLSVYWYQQSLDQGLQFLIQYYNGEERAKGNILERFSAQQFPDLHSELNLSSLELGDSALYFCASSVGPGGNYGYTFGSGTRLTVV.

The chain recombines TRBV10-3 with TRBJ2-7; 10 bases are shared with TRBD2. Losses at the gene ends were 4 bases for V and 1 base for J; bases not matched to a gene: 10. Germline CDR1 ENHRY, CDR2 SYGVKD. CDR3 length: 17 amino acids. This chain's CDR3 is CAISANKLAGQSYEQYF. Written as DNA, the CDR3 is TGTGCCATCAGTGCGAACAAACTAGCGGGACAGTCCTACGAGCAGTACTTC.

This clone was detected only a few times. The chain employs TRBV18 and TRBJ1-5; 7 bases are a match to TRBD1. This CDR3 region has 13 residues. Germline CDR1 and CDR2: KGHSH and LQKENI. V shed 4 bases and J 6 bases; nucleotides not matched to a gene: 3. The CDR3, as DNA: TGTGCCAGCTCACAGGGGGCGAGTCAGCCCCAGCATTTT. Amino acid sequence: CASSQGASQPQHF.

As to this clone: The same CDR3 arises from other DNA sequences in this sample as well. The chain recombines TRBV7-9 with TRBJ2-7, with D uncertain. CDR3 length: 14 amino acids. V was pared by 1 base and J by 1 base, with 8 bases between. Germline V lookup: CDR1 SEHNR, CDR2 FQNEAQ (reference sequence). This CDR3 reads CASSLVSGSYEQYF. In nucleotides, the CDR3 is TGTGCCAGCAGCTTAGTTTCTGGTTCCTACGAGCAGTACTTC.

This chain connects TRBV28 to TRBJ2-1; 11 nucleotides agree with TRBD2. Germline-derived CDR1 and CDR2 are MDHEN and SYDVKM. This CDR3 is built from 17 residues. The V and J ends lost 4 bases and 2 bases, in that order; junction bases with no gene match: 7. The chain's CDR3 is CASSSGTSGFTYNEQFF. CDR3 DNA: TGTGCCAGCAGTTCTGGGACTAGCGGTTTTACCTACAATGAGCAGTTCTTC.

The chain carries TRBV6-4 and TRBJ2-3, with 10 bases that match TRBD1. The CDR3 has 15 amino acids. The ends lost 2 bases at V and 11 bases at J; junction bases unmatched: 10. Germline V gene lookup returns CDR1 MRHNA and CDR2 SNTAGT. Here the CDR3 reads CASSDRGSGTGVQYF. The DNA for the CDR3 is TGTGCCAGCAGTGACAGAGGATCCGGGACAGGGGTGCAGTATTTT.

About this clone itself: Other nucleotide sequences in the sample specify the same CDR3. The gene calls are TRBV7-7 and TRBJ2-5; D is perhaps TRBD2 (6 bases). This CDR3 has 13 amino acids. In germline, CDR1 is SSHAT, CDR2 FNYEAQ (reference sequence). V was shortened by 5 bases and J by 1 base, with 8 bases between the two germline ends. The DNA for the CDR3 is TGTGCCAGCAGCCCGGGACTCCAAGAGACCCAGTACTTC. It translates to CASSPGLQETQYF.

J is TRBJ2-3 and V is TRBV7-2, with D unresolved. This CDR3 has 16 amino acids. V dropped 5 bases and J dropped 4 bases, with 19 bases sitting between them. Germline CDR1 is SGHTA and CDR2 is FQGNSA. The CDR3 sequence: CASSLRRAIKSDTQYF. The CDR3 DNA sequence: TGTGCCAGCAGCCTCCGCCGGGCCATAAAGTCAGATACGCAGTATTTT.

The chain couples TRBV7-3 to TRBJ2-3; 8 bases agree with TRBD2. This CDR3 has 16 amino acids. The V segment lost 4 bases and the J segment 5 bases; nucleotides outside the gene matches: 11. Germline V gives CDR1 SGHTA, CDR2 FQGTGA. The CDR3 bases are TGTGCCAGCAGCTCCGAAGGAGCGGGAGAGGGAGATACGCAGTATTTT. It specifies CASSSEGAGEGDTQYF.

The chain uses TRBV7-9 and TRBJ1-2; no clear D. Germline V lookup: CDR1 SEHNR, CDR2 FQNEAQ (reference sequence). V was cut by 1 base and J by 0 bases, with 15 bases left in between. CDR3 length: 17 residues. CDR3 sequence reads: CASSLGTNLLANYGYTF. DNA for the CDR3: TGTGCCAGCAGCTTAGGGACTAACCTCTTAGCTAACTATGGCTACACCTTC. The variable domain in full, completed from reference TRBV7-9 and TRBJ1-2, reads DTGVSQNPRHKITKRGQNVTFRCDPISEHNRLYWYRQTLGQGPEFLTYFQNEAQLEKSRLLSDRFSAERPKGSFSTLEIQRTEQGDSAMYLCASSLGTNLLANYGYTFGSGTRLTVV.

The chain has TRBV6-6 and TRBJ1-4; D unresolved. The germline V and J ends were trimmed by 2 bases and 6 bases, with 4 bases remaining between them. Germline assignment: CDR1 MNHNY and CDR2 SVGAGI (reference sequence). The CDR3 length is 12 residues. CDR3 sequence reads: CASSYPDEKLFF. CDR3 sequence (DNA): TGTGCCAGCAGTTACCCCGATGAAAAACTGTTTTTT.

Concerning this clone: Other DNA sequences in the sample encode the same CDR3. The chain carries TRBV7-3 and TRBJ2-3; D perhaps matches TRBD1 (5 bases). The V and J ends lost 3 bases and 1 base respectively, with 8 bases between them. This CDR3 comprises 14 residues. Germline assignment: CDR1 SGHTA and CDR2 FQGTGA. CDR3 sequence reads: CASSFLGGTDTQYF. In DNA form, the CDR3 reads TGTGCCAGCAGCTTTCTAGGGGGCACAGATACGCAGTATTTT.

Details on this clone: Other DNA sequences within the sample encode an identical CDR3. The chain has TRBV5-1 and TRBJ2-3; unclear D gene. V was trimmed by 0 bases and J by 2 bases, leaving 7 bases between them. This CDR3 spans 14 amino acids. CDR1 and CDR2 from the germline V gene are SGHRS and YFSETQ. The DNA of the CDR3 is TGCGCCAGCAGCTTGGTTGTGGACACAGATACGCAGTATTTT. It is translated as CASSLVVDTDTQYF.

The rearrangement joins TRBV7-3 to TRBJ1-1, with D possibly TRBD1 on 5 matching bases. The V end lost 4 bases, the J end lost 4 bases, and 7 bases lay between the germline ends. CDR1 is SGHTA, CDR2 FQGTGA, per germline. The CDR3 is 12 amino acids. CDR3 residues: CASSSQGTEAFF. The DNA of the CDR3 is TGTGCCAGCAGCTCCCAGGGCACTGAAGCTTTCTTT.

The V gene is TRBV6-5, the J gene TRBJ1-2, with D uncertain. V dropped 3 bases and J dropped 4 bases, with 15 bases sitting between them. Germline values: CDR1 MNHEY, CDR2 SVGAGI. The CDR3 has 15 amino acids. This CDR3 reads CASSYRFPEGYGYTF. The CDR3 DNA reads TGTGCCAGCAGTTATAGATTCCCAGAGGGCTATGGCTACACCTTC.

This CDR3 is CASSLFTGGIGNTIYF. CDR3 bases: TGTGCCAGCAGTTTGTTCACAGGGGGTATCGGAAACACCATATATTTT. This rearrangement joins TRBV28 to TRBJ1-3; 8 bases match TRBD1. The CDR3 is 16 amino acids. The trim removed 3 bases at V and 4 bases at J, leaving 8 bases unmatched. Germline V gene data show CDR1 as MDHEN and CDR2 as SYDVKM.